This T cell receptor beta chain was profiled in a study of cytomegalovirus exposure and HLA in healthy donors. Study details: The 90 to 150 validation repertoires used a platform that matched the one used for the roughly 700 first-cohort repertoires, as a later analysis reported.

In regard to this clone: Its antigen is undetermined.

Method: immunoSEQ multiplex PCR; TCRdb's copy keeps in-frame clones and lacks some. The sample includes about 71,000 clones, about 94% of them seen just once. Unmatched junction bases numbered 11, after V lost 8 bases and J lost 0 bases. The CDR3 loop spans 15 amino acids. Germline V gene lookup returns CDR1 SQVTM and CDR2 ANQGSEA. Study outcomes and limitations: In vitro assays verified that a few CMV-associated chains recognized CMV antigens specifically. Subsequent analysis found a tendency for first-cohort TCR clusters to co-occur within the 110 or so validation repertoires.

The TCR comes from a woman under 30 in good health and CMV-seronegative. J is TRBJ1-1 and V is TRBV29-1; 8 bases are shared with TRBD1. Input material: PBMCs. CDR3 amino acids: CSHNWGTGLNTEAFF. CDR3 bases: TGCAGCCACAACTGGGGGACAGGTCTGAACACTGAAGCTTTCTTT.